The source of this TCR beta chain is a study of cytomegalovirus exposure and HLA in healthy donors. The PCR employed 60 Vbeta primers together with 13 Jbeta primers. TCRdb's copy holds only in-frame clones and misses some; the assay was immunoSEQ multiplex PCR. The repertoire holds about 180,000 clones, with about three quarters as singletons. Findings and limits, study-wide: Diagnosis of cytomegalovirus status made by the classifier reportedly showed high specificity and sensitivity.

On this clone itself: Its matching antigen is unknown.

The source material was PBMCs. The receptor was derived from a man aged 35 to 55 in good health and CMV-seropositive.

In DNA, the CDR3 is TGCGCCAGCAGCCCCAGGTTAGCGGACTACAATGAGCAGTTCTTC. Protein: CASSPRLADYNEQFF. V and J are TRBV5-1 and TRBJ2-1, with a weak D call TRBD2 (6 bases). Germline V lookup: CDR1 SGHRS, CDR2 YFSETQ. Trimming removed 4 bases from V and 3 bases from J, with 14 bases in between. CDR3 size: 15 residues. Looking up the rest from reference TRBV5-1 and TRBJ2-1 gives the full variable domain: KAGVTQTPRYLIKTRGQQVTLSCSPISGHRSVSWYQQTPGQGLQFLFEYFSETQRNKGNFPGRFSGRQFSNSRSEMNVSTLELGDSALYLCASSPRLADYNEQFFGPGTRLTVL.